Presented here are 23 T cell receptor beta chains from one specimen sequenced in a study of T cells in Graves' hyperthyroidism and ophthalmopathy. RNA transcripts gave rise to amplified TCR beta CDR3 regions. HTBI primers drove first-round RT-PCR of the TCR CDR3. TCRdb re-called the multiplex PCR reads through MiXCR, storing one row per CDR3 protein. The table lists some 370,000 distinct CDR3 sequences, over 12% of them singletons. The sample comprised blood. Receptors originate from a man over 45 with Graves' ophthalmopathy.

The sample holds a few counts of this clonotype. The chain has TRBV4-2 and TRBJ2-5; 8 bases map to TRBD2. Trimming removed 1 base from V and 5 bases from J; junction bases left unmatched: 3. Germline CDR1 is LGHNA and CDR2 is YNFKEQ. This CDR3 comprises 14 residues. This CDR3 is CASSQGTSYETQYF. As DNA, the CDR3 is TGTGCCAGCAGCCAAGGGACTAGCTATGAGACCCAGTACTTC.

The table lists this clonotype with many counts. The chain joins TRBV20-1 to TRBJ2-7; 11 bases map to TRBD1. Unmatched junction bases numbered 2, after V lost 1 base and J lost 3 bases. The CDR3 contains 14 residues. Germline CDR1 reads DFQATT; CDR2 reads SNEGSKA (reference sequence). CDR3: CSARGDRGFYEQYF. The CDR3 DNA reads as TGCAGTGCTAGAGGGGACAGGGGGTTCTACGAGCAGTACTTC.

This clonotype was found many times. The V gene is TRBV12-3 or TRBV12-4, the J gene TRBJ1-2, with D maybe TRBD1 (6 bases). Trimming pared 9 bases from V and 8 bases from J, leaving 16 bases between. The CDR3 contains 12 residues. In nucleotides, the CDR3 is TGTGCCAGTGGAGGGGCAGGGGAAGGCTACACCTTC. It yields the protein CASGGAGEGYTF.

This clonotype was seen repeatedly, ten times or more. V is TRBV12-3 or TRBV12-4 and J is TRBJ2-3; D might be TRBD2 (6 bases). The CDR3 is 13 amino acids. V was clipped by 4 bases and J by 6 bases, with 11 bases between them. DNA of the CDR3: TGTGCCAGCAGTTCAAGACTAGAGGATACGCAGTATTTT. Its translation is CASSSRLEDTQYF.

V and J are TRBV25-1 and TRBJ2-1, with D unresolved. The CDR3 totals 12 residues. Trimming took off 2 bases at V and 9 bases at J, with 8 bases between the two ends. Germline CDR1 MGHDK, CDR2 SYGVNS. The DNA for the CDR3 is TGTGCCAGCAGTGAAAGTGTGCGTGAGCAGTTCTTC. Translation gives CASSESVREQFF.

The chain couples TRBV9 to TRBJ1-1, with D unresolved. Germline CDR1 SGDLS, CDR2 YYNGEE. V gave up 0 bases and J gave up 3 bases, with 15 bases separating them. This CDR3 is built from 16 residues. CDR3 sequence: CASSVGGRVGDTEAFF. CDR3 bases: TGTGCCAGCAGCGTAGGCGGGAGGGTCGGGGACACTGAAGCTTTCTTT. The whole variable domain, filled in from reference TRBV9 and TRBJ1-1, reads DSGVTQTPKHLITATGQRVTLRCSPRSGDLSVYWYQQSLDQGLQFLIQYYNGEERAKGNILERFSAQQFPDLHSELNLSSLELGDSALYFCASSVGGRVGDTEAFFGQGTRLTVV.

This clonotype was seen ten or more times. The chain has TRBV12-3 or TRBV12-4 and TRBJ2-7, with 8 bases that match TRBD1. V shed 4 bases, J shed 5 bases, and the junction held 7 bases outside the gene matches. CDR3 length: 14 amino acids. CDR3: CASSSYRGVHEQYF. The CDR3 DNA reads TGTGCCAGCAGTTCATACAGGGGGGTGCACGAGCAGTACTTC.

This clonotype was seen many times. The chain employs TRBV2 and TRBJ2-7; 7 bases fit TRBD2. Germline V lookup: CDR1 SNHLY, CDR2 FYNNEI. The length of the CDR3 is 16 residues. The V gene end was trimmed by 2 bases and the J gene end by 2 bases; junction bases not matched to a gene: 9. The CDR3 DNA sequence: TGTGCCAGCAGTGAATCTTTCCTAGCGGAAACCTACGAGCAGTACTTC. It yields the protein CASSESFLAETYEQYF.

In this sample, this clonotype turned up many times. The chain couples TRBV11-2 to TRBJ1-6; D gene unclear. Germline-derived CDR1 and CDR2 are SGHAT and FQNNGV. This CDR3 has 13 amino acids. Trimming stripped 0 bases from V and 9 bases from J, with 6 bases between. This CDR3 reads CASSLEPGSPLHF. DNA for the CDR3: TGTGCCAGCAGCTTAGAGCCGGGTTCACCCCTCCACTTT.

Note on this clonotype: A much larger clone lies a single base off, so this may be a read error. The V and J genes are TRBV28 and TRBJ1-2; tentatively, D is TRBD1 (6 bases). The CDR3 runs 13 residues. Germline CDR1 reads MDHEN; CDR2 reads SYDVKM. The ends were cut back, 4 bases at V and 2 bases at J, with 8 bases in the middle. CDR3 in DNA: TGTGCCAGCAGTTACGGACAGAACTATGGCTACACCTTC. Translated: CASSYGQNYGYTF.

This clonotype has a single count. Given the absence of the conserved phenylalanine or tryptophan at the CDR3 end, a read error is likely. The chain employs TRBV2 and TRBJ2-3, with 9 bases matching TRBD2. The CDR3 runs to 16 residues. V trimming: 7 bases; J trimming: 4 bases; junction bases outside the gene matches: 12. Germline V gives CDR1 SNHLY, CDR2 FYNNEI. The CDR3 is CASTSSSSGTSDTQYL. CDR3 nucleotide sequence: TGTGCCAGCACAAGTTCCTCTAGCGGGACCTCAGATACGCAGTATTTA.

This clonotype appeared many times. V usage is TRBV20-1 and J usage is TRBJ2-7, with 12 positions matching TRBD2. CDR1 and CDR2 from the germline V gene are DFQATT and SNEGSKA (reference sequence). V shed 4 bases, J shed 1 base, and the junction held 11 bases outside the gene matches. This CDR3 contains 17 residues. This chain's CDR3 is CSANELAGGGTSYEQYF. For the CDR3, the DNA is TGCAGTGCTAATGAACTAGCGGGAGGTGGGACTTCCTACGAGCAGTACTTC.

Remarks on this clonotype: Just one base apart from a much larger clone, this may be a read error. This chain connects TRBV28 to TRBJ2-2; D gene unclear. CDR1 is MDHEN and CDR2 is SYDVKM in the germline V gene. This CDR3 has 14 amino acids. In DNA form, the CDR3 reads TGTGTCACCAGTGGATACAGACCCACCGGGGAGCTGTTTTTT. Amino acids: CVTSGYRPTGELFF. The full variable domain, with the rest looked up from reference TRBV28 and TRBJ2-2, is DVKVTQSSRYLVKRTGEKVFLECVQDMDHENMFWYRQDPGLGLRLIYFSYDVKMKEKGDIPEGYSVSREKKERFSLILESASTNQTSMYLCVTSGYRPTGELFFGEGSRLTVL.

This clonotype has at least ten counts. The gene calls are TRBV20-1 and TRBJ1-2; 10 bases line up with TRBD1. The junction had 5 bases not matched to a gene; V was cut back by 3 bases and J by 7 bases. The germline CDR1 and CDR2 sequences are DFQATT and SNEGSKA (reference sequence). CDR3 length equals 13 residues. CDR3 in amino acids: CSASSRDRGGYTF. The CDR3 region has the DNA TGCAGTGCTAGTTCCCGGGACAGGGGTGGCTACACCTTC.

This clonotype was observed at least ten times. This chain joins TRBV30 and TRBJ2-5, with D maybe TRBD1 (5 bases). The CDR3 covers 15 residues. Germline lookup yields CDR1 GTSNPN and CDR2 SVGIG (reference sequence). The V end lost 8 bases, the J end lost 2 bases, and 21 bases lay between the germline ends. The CDR3 bases are TGTGCCGCCAGGCAGATAATGGGGCTACAAGAGACCCAGTACTTC. Its protein is CAARQIMGLQETQYF.

This clonotype appeared many times. The chain employs TRBV18 and TRBJ2-1, with 7 bases identical to TRBD2. Per the germline V gene, CDR1 is KGHSH and CDR2 is LQKENI. V lost 3 bases to trimming and J lost 0 bases; unmatched junction nucleotides: 5. This CDR3 comprises 16 residues. CDR3 bases: TGTGCCAGCTCACCGAGCGGGGCCAGCTCCTACAATGAGCAGTTCTTC. Protein sequence: CASSPSGASSYNEQFF.

In the case of this clonotype: A much more abundant neighbour one base away suggests this may be a read error. V and J are TRBV20-1 and TRBJ2-7; weak D call: TRBD1 (5 bases). Per the germline V gene, CDR1 is DFQATT and CDR2 is SNEGSKA (reference sequence). CDR3 length: 13 residues. The DNA for the CDR3 is TGCAGTGCCCCTACGGACACCTACTACGAGCGGTACTTC. Its protein product is CSAPTDTYYERYF.

This clonotype has only a few counts. The chain links TRBV20-1 to TRBJ2-7; possible D gene TRBD1, 6 bases. Germline V lookup: CDR1 DFQATT, CDR2 SNEGSKA (reference sequence). This CDR3 comprises 16 residues. The V end lost 0 bases, the J end lost 4 bases, and 19 bases lay between the germline ends. CDR3 protein: CSARDLDKGHLYEQYF. The CDR3 region has the DNA TGCAGTGCTAGAGATCTAGATAAGGGACACCTATACGAGCAGTACTTC.

This clonotype showed up many times. The chain is built from TRBV2 and TRBJ1-3; D not resolved. CDR3 size: 13 residues. Trimming left V 6 bases short and J 0 bases short, with 6 bases between. Germline V gene data show CDR1 as SNHLY and CDR2 as FYNNEI. The CDR3 nucleotides are TGTGCCAGCAGACAGAGCTCTGGAAACACCATATATTTT. Amino acid sequence: CASRQSSGNTIYF.

CDR3: CAWNRDRDHYEQYF. The DNA for the CDR3 is TGTGCCTGGAACCGGGACAGGGACCACTACGAGCAGTACTTC. The chain couples TRBV30 to TRBJ2-7, with 9 bases fitting TRBD1. V gave up 4 bases and J gave up 3 bases; unmatched junction bases: 7. This CDR3 is built from 14 residues. The V gene's germline CDR1 is GTSNPN and CDR2 SVGIG (reference sequence).

In its sample, this clonotype was seen many times. The chain links TRBV28 to TRBJ2-7; D may correspond to TRBD1 or TRBD2 (5 bases each). This CDR3 is built from 12 residues. Trimming took 6 bases from V and 2 from J, leaving 8 bases between them. CDR1 is MDHEN and CDR2 is SYDVKM in the germline V gene. CDR3 bases: TGTGCCAGCAGACGAGGGGCCTACGAGCAGTACTTC. This gives the protein CASRRGAYEQYF.

This clonotype has a count of ten or more. J is TRBJ1-4 and V is TRBV12-3 or TRBV12-4, with D perhaps matching TRBD1 (6 bases). The CDR3 loop spans 13 amino acids. V was clipped by 7 bases and J by 5 bases, with 11 bases between them. The CDR3 DNA sequence: TGTGCCAGCAATCTGGGGGGCAATGAAAAACTGTTTTTT. Translated, it gives CASNLGGNEKLFF.

The table lists this clonotype with many counts. V is TRBV28 and J is TRBJ2-7; the match to TRBD1 covers 12 bases. CDR1 and CDR2 from the germline V gene are MDHEN and SYDVKM. V shed 5 bases, J shed 2 bases, and the junction held 13 bases outside the gene matches. There are 18 residues in the CDR3. The CDR3 sequence: CASSGTGGYTSGAYEQYF. As DNA, the CDR3 is TGTGCCAGCAGTGGGACAGGGGGCTACACTAGCGGAGCCTACGAGCAGTACTTC.